These 19 T cell receptor beta chains were all obtained from the same sample, sequenced in a study of CD8 T cells in ankylosing spondylitis. Their specific antigens are unknown. TCRdb re-derived calls from the 5' RACE reads in MiXCR, one entry per CDR3 protein. Of some 200,000 distinct CDR3 sequences listed, 6% to 8% are singletons. General study points: Characteristic, it appeared, of ankylosing spondylitis blood was a TCR beta motif of eight highly homologous variants.

The sequenced material came from blood, either unsorted or a sorted T cell fraction (not recorded which). The source of these receptors is a male donor with ankylosing spondylitis.

This clonotype was picked up many times. J is TRBJ2-5 and V is TRBV24-1; TRBD2 is a possible D gene (6 bases). Germline values: CDR1 KGHDR, CDR2 SFDVKD. The CDR3 has 12 residues. Deletions cut 7 bases from V and 7 bases from J, with 12 bases between. CDR3 DNA sequence: TGTGCCACCAGGGAGGGCACCGGGACCCAGTACTTC. Amino acid sequence: CATREGTGTQYF.

This clonotype was counted many times. This chain uses TRBV4-3 with TRBJ2-3; 8 bases are a match to TRBD1. Germline V gene data show CDR1 as LGHNA and CDR2 as YSLEER. Germline trimming cut 3 bases from V and 0 bases from J; bases unmatched to any gene: 8. This CDR3 contains 17 residues. CDR3 DNA sequence: TGCGCCAGCAGCCAGGCTTTTCAGGGGGCGAGCACAGATACGCAGTATTTT. This gives the protein CASSQAFQGASTDTQYF.

This clonotype occurred many times. The chain links TRBV7-9 to TRBJ2-7; 10 bases line up with TRBD1. The CDR3 loop spans 16 amino acids. V lost 1 base to trimming and J lost 0 bases; unmatched junction nucleotides: 3. The germline V gene encodes CDR1 SEHNR and CDR2 FQNEAQ (reference sequence). The CDR3 sequence is CASSLEDRGPSYEQYF. In nucleotides, the CDR3 is TGTGCCAGCAGCTTAGAAGACAGGGGGCCCTCCTACGAGCAGTACTTC.

This clonotype has a count of ten or more. The chain carries TRBV4-3 and TRBJ2-2; D remains unclear. V shed 1 base and J shed 7 bases, with 13 bases lying between them. CDR1 is LGHNA and CDR2 is YSLEER in the germline V gene. The CDR3 contains 15 residues. The CDR3 here is CASSQGIRASGELFF. CDR3 nucleotide sequence: TGCGCCAGCAGCCAAGGGATCCGGGCAAGCGGGGAGCTGTTTTTT.

This clonotype has just one count. The chain combines TRBV2 with TRBJ2-3; a possible D gene is TRBD1 (6 bases). Germline V gene sequence: CDR1 SNHLY, CDR2 FYNNEI. Trimming shortened V by 5 bases and J by 4 bases, and 16 bases separated the two germline ends. This CDR3 is 15 amino acids long. In nucleotides, the CDR3 is TGTGCCAGCAGTCCTGGGGGCCCTCGGGCAGATACGCAGTATTTT. Amino acid sequence: CASSPGGPRADTQYF.

The gene calls are TRBV7-2 and TRBJ2-7, with TRBD2 matching over 7 bases. The CDR3 loop spans 13 amino acids. V gave up 8 bases and J gave up 2 bases; unmatched junction bases: 6. CDR1 is SGHTA, CDR2 FQGNSA, per germline. The CDR3 reads CASRPGLAYEQYF. Written as DNA, the CDR3 is TGTGCCAGCCGACCCGGACTAGCCTACGAGCAGTACTTC.

This clonotype was recorded at least ten times. This chain joins TRBV5-5 and TRBJ2-7; D is tentatively TRBD1 or TRBD2 (5 bases each). The V gene lost 0 bases and the J gene lost 1 base, with 14 bases spanning the gap. Per the germline V gene, CDR1 is SGHKS and CDR2 is YYEKEE (reference sequence). This CDR3 region has 16 residues. CDR3 nucleotide sequence: TGTGCCAGCAGCTTGGCCGGTACAGGACTTTCCTACGAGCAGTACTTC. This translates into CASSLAGTGLSYEQYF. Based on the CDR3 plus reference TRBV5-5 and TRBJ2-7, the full variable domain is DAGVTQSPTHLIKTRGQQVTLRCSPISGHKSVSWYQQVLGQGPQFIFQYYEKEERGRGNFPDRFSARQFPNYSSELNVNALLLGDSALYLCASSLAGTGLSYEQYFGPGTRLTVT.

This clonotype was counted many times. The genes are TRBV7-9 and TRBJ1-4; D is unclear. CDR1 is SEHNR, CDR2 FQNEAQ, per germline (reference sequence). This CDR3 has 16 amino acids. V lost 5 bases and J lost 0, with 13 bases in between. CDR3 region: CASSPLARTTNEKLFF. Here the CDR3 DNA reads TGTGCCAGCAGCCCGCTCGCGCGCACAACTAATGAAAAACTGTTTTTT.

This clonotype was seen more than once but under ten times. One end of the junction fails to match germline, which may point to a read error. The CDR3 DNA reads TGTGCTAGCAGCTTAGCGTCCCCGGCGGAGACCCAGTACTTC. The encoded protein is CASSLASPAETQYF. The chain has TRBV7-7 and TRBJ2-5, with a weak D call TRBD2 (5 bases). CDR3 length: 14 amino acids. Germline V gene data show CDR1 as SSHAT and CDR2 as FNYEAQ (reference sequence).

Ten or more counts support this clonotype. The chain combines TRBV24-1 with TRBJ1-1, with D unclear. Deletions cut 3 bases from V and 5 bases from J, with 6 bases between. There are 12 residues in the CDR3. CDR1 and CDR2 (germline): KGHDR, SFDVKD. The CDR3 loop is CATSDEDTEAFF. The CDR3 coding sequence is TGTGCCACCAGTGATGAAGATACTGAAGCTTTCTTT.

This clonotype came up a few times. J is TRBJ1-5 and V is TRBV7-2; TRBD1 is a possible D gene (5 bases). V was shortened by 5 bases and J by 2 bases, with 16 bases between the two germline ends. Germline-derived CDR1 and CDR2 are SGHTA and FQGNSA. The CDR3 contains 16 residues. CDR3 coding DNA: TGTGCCAGCAGCCCACCAGGGACGGCCGGCAATCAGCCCCAGCATTTT. This sequence encodes CASSPPGTAGNQPQHF.

This clonotype appeared many times. The chain uses TRBV4-2 and TRBJ2-1; TRBD1 might be the D (5 bases). Trimming removed 1 base from V and 7 bases from J, with 14 bases in between. The CDR3 has 15 residues. CDR1 and CDR2 from the germline V gene are LGHNA and YNFKEQ. The CDR3 is CASSQVVSGLNEQFF. The CDR3 DNA follows: TGTGCCAGCAGCCAAGTGGTATCAGGGTTGAATGAGCAGTTCTTC.

CDR3 in amino acids: CASSLIWRAGRGNYNEQFF. CDR3 in DNA: TGTGCCAGCAGCCTTATCTGGAGGGCTGGCAGGGGAAACTACAATGAGCAGTTCTTC. The chain carries TRBV7-6 and TRBJ2-1; possibly TRBD1 or TRBD2 for D (6 bases each). V lost 5 bases and J 3 bases, leaving 26 bases between the germline ends. The CDR3 consists of 19 residues. CDR1 is SGHVS and CDR2 is FNYEAQ in the germline V gene.

This clonotype was picked up many times. The J gene is TRBJ2-1, the V gene TRBV7-9; 7 nucleotides line up with TRBD1. The CDR3 runs 16 residues. Trimming removed 4 bases from V and 0 bases from J; junction bases left unmatched: 6. Germline CDR1 and CDR2: SEHNR and FQNEAQ (reference sequence). This CDR3 reads CASSSRQGSSYNEQFF. CDR3 sequence (DNA): TGTGCCAGCAGCTCCCGACAGGGTAGCTCCTACAATGAGCAGTTCTTC.

CDR3 nucleotides: TGCGCCAGCAGCCAAGGGGCGGGAGATCGCACCGGGGAGCTGTTTTTT. Translation: CASSQGAGDRTGELFF. The V call is TRBV4-1, the J call TRBJ2-2; 7 bases are a match to TRBD2. The germline gives CDR1 MGHRA, CDR2 YSYEKL. V dropped 1 base and J dropped 4; count of bases not matched to a gene: 6. This CDR3 contains 16 residues.

This clonotype was detected only a few times. The J gene is TRBJ2-7, the V gene TRBV29-1; 7 nucleotides match TRBD1. The length of the CDR3 is 12 residues. Germline V gives CDR1 SQVTM, CDR2 ANQGSEA. V trimming: 0 bases; J trimming: 6 bases; junction bases outside the gene matches: 2. CDR3 DNA: TGCAGCGTTGAAGAACAGGGGCGCGAGCAGTACTTC. It is translated as CSVEEQGREQYF.

This clonotype has a count of ten or more. The chain has TRBV7-3 and TRBJ1-1; TRBD1 matches 7 bases. Germline V gene data show CDR1 as SGHTA and CDR2 as FQGTGA. V gave up 4 bases and J gave up 8 bases; unmatched junction bases: 7. The CDR3 runs 13 residues. CDR3 protein: CASSSTGAREAFF. The CDR3 bases are TGTGCCAGCAGCTCTACAGGGGCTAGGGAAGCTTTCTTT.

There are many counts of this clonotype. This chain connects TRBV28 to TRBJ2-7, with D maybe TRBD1 (5 bases). The CDR3 sequence is 12 residues long. V was trimmed by 6 bases and J by 4 bases, leaving 10 bases between them. CDR1 is MDHEN, CDR2 SYDVKM, per germline. DNA for the CDR3: TGTGCCAGCAGCGATACAGGTTACGAGCAGTACTTC. Its translation is CASSDTGYEQYF.

J is TRBJ2-7 and V is TRBV12-3 or TRBV12-4, with 8 bases that match TRBD2. The CDR3 runs to 14 residues. V shed 7 bases and J 2 bases; nucleotides not matched to a gene: 7. The CDR3 coding sequence is TGTGCCAGCAACCTTAGCGGGGCTACCTACGAGCAGTACTTC. Amino acids: CASNLSGATYEQYF.